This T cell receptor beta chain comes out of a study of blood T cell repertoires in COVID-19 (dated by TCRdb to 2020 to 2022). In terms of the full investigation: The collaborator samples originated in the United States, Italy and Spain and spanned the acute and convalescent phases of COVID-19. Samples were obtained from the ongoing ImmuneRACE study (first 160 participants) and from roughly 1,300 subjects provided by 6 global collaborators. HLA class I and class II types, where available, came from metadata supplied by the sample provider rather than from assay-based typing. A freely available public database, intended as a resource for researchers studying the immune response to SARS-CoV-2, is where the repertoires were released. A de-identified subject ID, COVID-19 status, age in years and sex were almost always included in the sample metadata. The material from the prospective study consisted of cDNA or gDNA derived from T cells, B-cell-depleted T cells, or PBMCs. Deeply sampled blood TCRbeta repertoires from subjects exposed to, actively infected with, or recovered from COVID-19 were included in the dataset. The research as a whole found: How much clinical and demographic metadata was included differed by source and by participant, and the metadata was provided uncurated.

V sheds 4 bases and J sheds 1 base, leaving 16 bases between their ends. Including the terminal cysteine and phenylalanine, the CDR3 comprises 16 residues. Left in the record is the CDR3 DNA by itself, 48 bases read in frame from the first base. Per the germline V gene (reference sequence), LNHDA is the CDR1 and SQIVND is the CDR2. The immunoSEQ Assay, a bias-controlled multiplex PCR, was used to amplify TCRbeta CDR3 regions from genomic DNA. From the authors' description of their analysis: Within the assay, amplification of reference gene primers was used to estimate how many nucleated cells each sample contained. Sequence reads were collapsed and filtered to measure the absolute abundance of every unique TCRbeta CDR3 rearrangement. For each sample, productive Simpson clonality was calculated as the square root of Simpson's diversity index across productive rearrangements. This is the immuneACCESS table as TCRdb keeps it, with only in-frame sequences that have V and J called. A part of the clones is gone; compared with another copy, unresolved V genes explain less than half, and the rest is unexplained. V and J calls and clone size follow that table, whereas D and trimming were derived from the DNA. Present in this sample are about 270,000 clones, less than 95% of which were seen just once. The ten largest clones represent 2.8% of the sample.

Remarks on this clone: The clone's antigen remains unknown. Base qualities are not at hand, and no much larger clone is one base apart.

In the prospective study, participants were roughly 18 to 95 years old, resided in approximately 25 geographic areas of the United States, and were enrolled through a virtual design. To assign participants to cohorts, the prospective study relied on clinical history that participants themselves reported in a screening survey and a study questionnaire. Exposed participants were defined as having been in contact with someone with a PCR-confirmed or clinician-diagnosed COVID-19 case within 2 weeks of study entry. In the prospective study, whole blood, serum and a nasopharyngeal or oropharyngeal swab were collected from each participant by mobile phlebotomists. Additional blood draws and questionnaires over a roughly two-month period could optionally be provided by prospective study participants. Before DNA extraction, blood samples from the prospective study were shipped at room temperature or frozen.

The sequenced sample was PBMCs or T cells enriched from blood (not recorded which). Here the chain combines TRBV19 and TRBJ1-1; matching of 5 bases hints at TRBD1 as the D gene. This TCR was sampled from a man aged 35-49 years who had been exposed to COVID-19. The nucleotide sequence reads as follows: TGTGCCAGTAGTAAGATCCCCGGTGGACAGAACACTGAAGCTTTCTTT. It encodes CASSKIPGGQNTEAFF. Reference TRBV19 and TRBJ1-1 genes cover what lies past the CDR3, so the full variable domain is DGGITQSPKYLFRKEGQNVTLSCEQNLNHDAMYWYRQDPGQGLRLIYYSQIVNDFQKGDIAEGYSVSREKKESFPLTVTSAQKNPTAFYLCASSKIPGGQNTEAFFGQGTRLTVV.